A selection of T cell receptor beta chains follows, all from one sample in a study of T cell changes during pregnancy in multiple sclerosis. Using immunoSEQ multiplex PCR, the repertoire was profiled, and TCRdb retains in-frame clones only, with some absent. The profile covers roughly 70,000 clones, with around nine tenths appearing a single time and approximately 1.2% taken by the ten largest. Here the sequenced sample was peripheral blood, taken in the third trimester of pregnancy. These receptors were obtained from a female donor with multiple sclerosis, enrolled in a pregnancy study. Both conserved end residues are part of each CDR3. Fields, in order: CDR3 protein, CDR3 DNA, V gene, clone size, D gene, J gene. D genes are given only for firm matches. Clone size is not always given. Where it is, it says once, few, many or a class for expanded clones.

CASSPGLAGEGVYNEQFF | TGCGCCAGCAGCCCGGGACTAGCGGGAGAGGGAGTGTACAATGAGCAGTTCTTC | TRBV10-1 | - | TRBD2 | TRBJ2-1
CASSRGQGYGYTF | TGTGCCAGCAGCCGAGGACAGGGGTATGGCTACACCTTC | TRBV7-3 | - | TRBD1 | TRBJ1-2
CASSGAGGVGETQYF | TGCGCCAGCAGCGGAGCGGGAGGGGTTGGCGAGACCCAGTACTTC | TRBV5-1 | - | TRBD2 | TRBJ2-5
CASSLGWRDRDTQYF | TGTGCCAGCAGCTTAGGATGGCGGGATAGAGATACGCAGTATTTT | TRBV11-3 | - | - | TRBJ2-3
CASSQLTGTVGAYGYTF | TGTGCCAGCAGCCAGCTAACCGGGACAGTTGGGGCCTATGGCTACACCTTC | TRBV4-2 | - | TRBD1 | TRBJ1-2
CASRTGPTEAFF | TGTGCCAGCAGGACAGGGCCCACTGAAGCTTTCTTT | TRBV6-1 | once | TRBD1 | TRBJ1-1
CASSLEGNEAFF | TGCGCCAGCAGCTTGGAGGGGAATGAAGCTTTCTTT | TRBV5-1 | - | - | TRBJ1-1
CASSVGSGTGELFF | TGTGCCAGCTCGGTGGGTTCGGGCACCGGGGAGCTGTTTTTT | TRBV18 | - | - | TRBJ2-2
CASSDRTHQPQHF | TGTGCCAGCTCGGACAGAACCCATCAGCCCCAGCATTTT | TRBV28 | once | - | TRBJ1-5
CASSGQGAHYGYTF | TGTGCCAGCAGCGGTCAAGGAGCGCACTATGGCTACACCTTC | TRBV11-2 | - | - | TRBJ1-2
CASSEPRGSSYNEQFF | TGTGCCAGCAGCGAGCCACGCGGTAGCTCCTACAATGAGCAGTTCTTC | TRBV13 | - | - | TRBJ2-1
CASSLGSGDETQYF | TGTGCCAGCAGCCTCGGATCGGGAGACGAGACCCAGTACTTC | TRBV9 | - | - | TRBJ2-5
CASRLYGTGGIGYGYTF | TGTGCCAGCCGCCTGTACGGGACAGGAGGTATAGGCTATGGCTACACCTTC | TRBV11-2 | - | TRBD1 | TRBJ1-2
CASSTSGTNTEAFF | TGTGCCAGCAGTACATCGGGAACCAACACTGAAGCTTTCTTT | TRBV27 | - | - | TRBJ1-1
CASSPRGVGQPQHF | TGTGCCAGCAGCCCGCGGGGGGTCGGTCAGCCCCAGCATTTT | TRBV7-6 | - | - | TRBJ1-5
CASSFQGTEAFF | TGCGCCAGCAGCTTCCAGGGAACTGAAGCTTTCTTT | TRBV5-1 | - | - | TRBJ1-1
CASSQGLADFNEQFF | TGTGCCAGCAGTCAGGGACTAGCGGATTTCAATGAGCAGTTCTTC | TRBV2 | - | TRBD2 | TRBJ2-1